Sequencing of this T cell receptor (beta chain) was carried out in a study of blood T cell repertoires in COVID-19. Whole-study context: The United States, Italy and Spain provided the acute and convalescent COVID-19 samples. Sources were T cells, B-cell-depleted T cells, or PBMCs; the material itself was cDNA or gDNA.

Study processing details: Quantification of nucleated cells was approximated via reference gene primer amplification. Profiling relied on immunoSEQ multiplex PCR, and the TCRdb table lists in-frame clones only, not all of them. V, J and clone size derive from that table, while D and trimming were established from the DNA sequence. The sample holds some 41,000 clones; roughly 87% are singletons and the top ten take 8% to 10%. CDR3 length: 14 amino acids. This chain links TRBV21-1 with TRBJ1-5. TRBV21-1 constitutes a pseudogene. The TCR was taken from a woman older than 75 with active COVID-19. Specimen: peripheral blood. The DNA of the CDR3 is TGTGCCAGCAGCAAAGGAGCAGGAGGCCAGCCCCAGCATTTT. Amino acids: CASSKGAGGQPQHF.